This TCR beta chain was sequenced during a study of graft-versus-host responses after intestinal transplantation. Study summary: Anti-thymocyte globulin induction, then tacrolimus and steroids for roughly 3 years, went to all recipients. Whole-study findings and limits: GvH clones were identified in recipient marrow, with some first appearing in ileum or blood.

As concerns this clone: Its target is unknown.

This CDR3 region has 12 residues. Germline V gives CDR1 SGHNT, CDR2 YYREEE (reference sequence). The germline V and J ends were trimmed by 10 bases and 1 base, with 11 bases remaining between them. Only in-frame clones appear in the TCRdb table, and some are missing; sequencing was by immunoSEQ multiplex PCR. The table has around 100,000 clones, 93% seen once. The specimen comprised unstimulated CD8+ T cells sorted from spleen or lymph node cells, sampled before transplant. This sequence joins TRBV5-4 and TRBJ1-1; D is unclear. This TCR derives from a human donor who was the organ donor for an intestinal transplant. Here the CDR3 DNA reads TGTGCCGTACGGACCGAGAACACTGAAGCTTTCTTT. This gives the protein CAVRTENTEAFF.